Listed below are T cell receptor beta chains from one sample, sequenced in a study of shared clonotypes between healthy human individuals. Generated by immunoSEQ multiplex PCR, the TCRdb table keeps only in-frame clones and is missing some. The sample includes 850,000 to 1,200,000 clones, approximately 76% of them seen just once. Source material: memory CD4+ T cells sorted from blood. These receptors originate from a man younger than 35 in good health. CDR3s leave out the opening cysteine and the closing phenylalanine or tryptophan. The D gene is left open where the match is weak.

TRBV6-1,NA,ASSEQSGAGREGQY
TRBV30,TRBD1,AWSFSGTANYGYT
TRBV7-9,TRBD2,ASSIRTSDEQY
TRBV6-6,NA,ASSSNGGYT
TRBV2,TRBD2,ASKGSRGGSGELF
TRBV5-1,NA,ASSLAGNSPLH
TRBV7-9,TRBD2,ASATSGTGEQY
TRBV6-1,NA,ASTQAETQY
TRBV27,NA,ASYGANGNYGYT
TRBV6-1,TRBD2,ASSVLGGNGEQY
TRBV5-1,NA,ASSLDRASTDTQY
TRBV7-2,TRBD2,ASSFSSAGGGGELF
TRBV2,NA,ASSEGTEYNSPLH
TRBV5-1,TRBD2,ASSPVLAGETDTQY
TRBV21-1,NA,ASSSPGTSMSSSRHEQF
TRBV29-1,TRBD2,SVTGTSEPGSSYNEQF
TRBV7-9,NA,ASSLPGANQPQH
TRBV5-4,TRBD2,ASSFGGGTVLNEQY
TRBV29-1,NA,SVAWAGRNTGELF
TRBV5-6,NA,ASSSLGAKKGTDTQY
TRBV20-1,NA,SAFSTDTQY
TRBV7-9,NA,ASSPEAGELF
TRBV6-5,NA,ASSFRGQGYT
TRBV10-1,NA,ASSESRSTSEQY
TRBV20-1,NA,SASSEREQY
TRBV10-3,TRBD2,AISESGGALTGELF
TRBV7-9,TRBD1,ASSSIRTGQESQY
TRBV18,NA,ASSRSGTENSPLH
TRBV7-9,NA,ASSVSGDRSPLH
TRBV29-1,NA,SVAAGRGSETQY
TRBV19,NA,ASSPYRAFPSGNTIY
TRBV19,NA,ASSIGQTSPLH
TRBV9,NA,ASSASGQGEKLF
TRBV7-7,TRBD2,ASSLSPRTSGGETQY
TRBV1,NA,TSSQDPQGEAF
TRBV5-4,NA,ASSYGRTSSGNTIY
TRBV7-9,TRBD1,ASSKPGGAYGQF
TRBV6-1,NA,ASSGTSDTQY
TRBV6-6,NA,ASSYGLGGAKNIQY
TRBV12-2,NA,ASRLTYRDGNTEAF
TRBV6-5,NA,ASSTDWRSYEQY
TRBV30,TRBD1,AWGQGRTDTQY
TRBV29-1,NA,SVEELDGLWGYEQY
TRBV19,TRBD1,ASTNRGFNTGELF
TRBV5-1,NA,ASSSDASSYNEQF
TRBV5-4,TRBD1,ATQLRDRDTGELF
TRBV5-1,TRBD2,ASSHGLATNEQY